The text below deals with one T cell receptor (beta chain). This CDR3 is built from 17 residues. The ends lost 4 bases at V and 2 bases at J; junction bases unmatched: 11. In germline, CDR1 is LNHDA, CDR2 SQIVND (reference sequence). The record originates from a study of Ad26.COV2.S vaccination and SARS-CoV-2 variants. Generated by immunoSEQ multiplex PCR, the TCRdb table keeps only in-frame clones and is missing some. The repertoire holds about 420,000 clones, with 70% to 90% as singletons. The treatment is: some 20 received Ad26.COV2.S at low or high dose, single or two shots; 5 received placebo; per-sample allocation not given. Repertoires come from day 63 after the first vaccine or placebo injection.

The rearrangement links TRBV19 to TRBJ2-7, with 10 bases fitting TRBD1. The sequence was collected from a person aged 18-65 years who received the Ad26.COV2.S COVID-19 vaccine or a placebo. The sequences come from peripheral blood, collected in a trial of Ad26.COV2.S vaccine versus placebo. In nucleotides, the CDR3 is TGTGCCAGTAGTACCCTCGGTAGGGGACAGGGGACCTACGAGCAGTACTTC. This codes for CASSTLGRGQGTYEQYF. Full variable domain (missing parts from reference TRBV19 and TRBJ2-7): DGGITQSPKYLFRKEGQNVTLSCEQNLNHDAMYWYRQDPGQGLRLIYYSQIVNDFQKGDIAEGYSVSREKKESFPLTVTSAQKNPTAFYLCASSTLGRGQGTYEQYFGPGTRLTVT.